The 21 T cell receptor beta chains in this list originate from one sample, sequenced in a study of T-cell reconstitution after alpha-beta-depleted transplantation in children. Preparation of the TCRbeta library used unique molecular identifiers. TCRdb fed the PCR reads into MiXCR, producing one record per CDR3 protein. Of 600,000 to 700,000 distinct CDR3 sequences detected, roughly 15% appear once; the ten largest clones hold 1.1%. The sample consisted of PBMCs from the stem cell graft donor, taken from the stem cell graft. The receptors come from a human donor who donated a stem cell graft to a child with acute myeloid leukemia.

This clonotype was recorded at least ten times. The genes are TRBV20-1 and TRBJ2-3; D possibly uses TRBD1 or TRBD2 (6 bases each). Germline CDR1 DFQATT, CDR2 SNEGSKA (reference sequence). Trimming stripped 1 base from V and 2 bases from J, with 16 bases between. CDR3 length: 16 amino acids. The CDR3 spells CSARAGEDSFTDTQYF. CDR3 coding DNA: TGCAGTGCTAGAGCGGGAGAGGACAGTTTCACAGATACGCAGTATTTT.

CDR3 protein: CASSFFSNEQFF. CDR3 bases: TGTGCCAGCAGTTTTTTTAGCAATGAGCAGTTCTTC. The chain combines TRBV12-3 or TRBV12-4 with TRBJ2-1; D is ambiguous. This CDR3 region has 12 residues. Trimming pared 3 bases from V and 6 bases from J, leaving 6 bases between.

In this sample, this clonotype turned up a few times. The CDR3 spells CASSLAGGGWEQFF. The CDR3 DNA sequence: TGTGCCAGCAGCTTAGCGGGCGGGGGATGGGAGCAGTTCTTC. V gene TRBV7-9 combines with J gene TRBJ2-1, with 7 bases aligning to TRBD2. In germline, CDR1 is SEHNR, CDR2 FQNEAQ (reference sequence). The trim removed 0 bases at V and 10 bases at J, leaving 6 bases unmatched. This CDR3 is built from 14 residues.

The chain uses TRBV11-2 and TRBJ2-7, with D uncertain. The CDR3 spans 12 residues. The V and J ends lost 11 bases and 3 bases respectively, with 14 bases between them. Looked up from germline, CDR1 is SGHAT and CDR2 is FQNNGV. CDR3 in amino acids: CASGSASYEQYF. CDR3 nucleotide sequence: TGTGCCTCCGGGTCGGCGAGCTACGAGCAGTACTTC.

In this sample, this clonotype turned up many times. The chain is built from TRBV12-3 or TRBV12-4 and TRBJ1-6; weak D call: TRBD1 (6 bases). V dropped 0 bases and J dropped 5 bases, with 11 bases sitting between them. This CDR3 has 16 amino acids. The chain's CDR3 is CASSLALGADNSPLHF. In nucleotides, the CDR3 is TGTGCCAGCAGTTTAGCTTTGGGGGCCGATAATTCACCCCTCCACTTT.

In its sample, this clonotype was seen a few times. CDR3 in amino acids: CASSQEGTRPNEQFF. The CDR3 DNA reads as TGTGCCAGCAGCCAAGAGGGGACCAGGCCCAATGAGCAGTTCTTC. V gene TRBV14 combines with J gene TRBJ2-1; either TRBD1 or TRBD2 may fit D (5 bases each). Germline V gene sequence: CDR1 SGHDN, CDR2 FVKESK. The CDR3 consists of 15 residues. The V end was cut by 0 bases, the J end by 6 bases, with 12 bases between.

This clonotype showed up just a few times. The gene calls are TRBV6-6 and TRBJ1-5; D may be TRBD1 (5 bases). V dropped 8 bases and J dropped 6 bases, with 14 bases sitting between them. The germline V gene encodes CDR1 MNHNY and CDR2 SVGAGI (reference sequence). The CDR3 has 13 amino acids. In DNA form, the CDR3 reads TGTGCCAGCCTGGGGCAGGGCAGTCAGCCCCAGCATTTT. It yields the protein CASLGQGSQPQHF.

This clonotype was detected many times. The chain combines TRBV7-2 with TRBJ2-3, with D perhaps matching TRBD1 (6 bases). The CDR3 covers 14 residues. From germline, CDR1 is SGHTA and CDR2 FQGNSA. Trimming removed 5 bases at V and 2 bases at J, with 11 bases between. In DNA, the CDR3 is TGTGCCAGCAGCCCGCGACAGGTCACAGATACGCAGTATTTT. This codes for CASSPRQVTDTQYF.

This clonotype was counted many times. The chain is built from TRBV20-1 and TRBJ2-7; 9 bases fit TRBD1. This CDR3 contains 14 residues. After removal of 0 bases from V and 5 bases from J, the junction contained 5 bases not matched to a gene. CDR1 is DFQATT and CDR2 is SNEGSKA in the germline V gene (reference sequence). The CDR3 loop reads CSARDKDRGNEQYF. CDR3 coding DNA: TGCAGTGCTAGAGATAAGGACAGGGGTAACGAGCAGTACTTC.

A remark on this clonotype: A much larger clone lies a single base off, so this may be a read error. The CDR3: CSVRPSVTTDTQYF. The CDR3 coding sequence is TGCAGCGTCCGACCATCCGTGACCACAGATACGCAGTATTTT. J is TRBJ2-3 and V is TRBV29-1, with unresolved D. This CDR3 is 14 amino acids long. The ends were cut back, 6 bases at V and 2 bases at J, with 15 bases in the middle. From germline, CDR1 is SQVTM and CDR2 ANQGSEA.

The sample holds a few counts of this clonotype. This chain connects TRBV30 to TRBJ1-5; D is ambiguous. The V gene's germline CDR1 is GTSNPN and CDR2 SVGIG (reference sequence). The CDR3 covers 14 residues. The V end was cut by 1 base, the J end by 0 bases, with 7 bases between. The CDR3 loop reads CAWSDVSSNQPQHF. CDR3 coding DNA: TGTGCCTGGAGTGACGTCAGTAGCAATCAGCCCCAGCATTTT.

On this clonotype: A much bigger clone sits one base away, suggesting this may be a read error. This chain joins TRBV5-1 and TRBJ2-7, with D possibly being TRBD1 (5 bases). Germline V gene data show CDR1 as SGHRS and CDR2 as YFSETQ. CDR3 length: 14 amino acids. CDR3 nucleotides: TGCGCCGGCAGCTTTACAGGCGGCTCCTACGAGCAGTACTTC. Amino acids: CAGSFTGGSYEQYF.

This clonotype was seen only a few times. This sequence joins TRBV12-3 or TRBV12-4 and TRBJ1-1, with a possible D match to TRBD1 (6 bases). V was clipped by 5 bases and J by 0 bases, with 13 bases between them. CDR3 size: 15 residues. The CDR3 loop reads CASSAFGTMNTEAFF. Written as DNA, the CDR3 is TGTGCCAGCAGTGCCTTTGGGACAATGAACACTGAAGCTTTCTTT.

This chain uses TRBV27 with TRBJ2-7, with TRBD2 matching 8 bases. Germline CDR1 is MNHEY and CDR2 is SMNVEV (reference sequence). This CDR3 comprises 20 residues. V was pared by 9 bases and J by 1 base, with 26 bases of the junction left unmatched. The CDR3, as DNA: TGTGCCAGTGCCGGCAGGCTCACGGGAGGGTGGGGACGAGGGTCCTACGAGCAGTACTTC. Protein product: CASAGRLTGGWGRGSYEQYF.

Only a few counts were recorded for this clonotype. This sequence joins TRBV5-1 and TRBJ2-6; D ambiguous. This CDR3 contains 14 residues. V lost 0 bases and J 8 bases, leaving 9 bases between the germline ends. CDR1 is SGHRS, CDR2 YFSETQ, per germline. The CDR3 DNA reads as TGCGCCAGCAGCTTGGAAGGGTGGCCCAACGTCCTGACTTTC. Its translation is CASSLEGWPNVLTF.

The V call is TRBV20-1, the J call TRBJ2-5; either TRBD1 or TRBD2 may fit D (6 bases each). Trimming left V 6 bases short and J 4 bases short, with 12 bases between. From germline, CDR1 is DFQATT and CDR2 SNEGSKA (reference sequence). CDR3 length: 12 residues. CDR3 DNA: TGCAGTGCGGAGGGGGAACTAGAGACCCAGTACTTC. This encodes CSAEGELETQYF.

The chain combines TRBV3-1 with TRBJ1-1; a weak D match, TRBD1 (6 bases). Trimming stripped 0 bases from V and 4 bases from J, with 15 bases between. The CDR3 sequence is 16 residues long. The germline V gene has CDR1 LGHDT and CDR2 YNNKEL (reference sequence). As DNA, the CDR3 is TGTGCCAGCAGCCAAGATCTTGCAGGGGTGAGCACTGAAGCTTTCTTT. Its protein is CASSQDLAGVSTEAFF.

A few counts support this clonotype. The chain carries TRBV6-2 or TRBV6-3 and TRBJ2-1; D possibly corresponds to TRBD2 (7 bases). This CDR3 has 15 residues. Per germline, CDR1 MNHEY and CDR2 SVGEGT. Deletions cut 6 bases from V and 6 bases from J, with 18 bases between. The CDR3: CASSYVGGQGNEQFF. In nucleotides, the CDR3 is TGTGCCAGCAGCTACGTGGGGGGGCAAGGCAATGAGCAGTTCTTC.

About this clonotype itself: A single base separates this from a much larger clone, so it may be a read error. The chain recombines TRBV4-3 with TRBJ2-7, with D possibly being TRBD1 (5 bases). Trimming pared 0 bases from V and 4 bases from J, leaving 13 bases between. The CDR3 has 15 residues. Per germline, CDR1 LGHNA and CDR2 YSLEER. The CDR3 loop is CASSQDETVPYEQYF. As DNA, the CDR3 is TGCGCCAGCAGCCAAGATGAGACAGTGCCTTACGAGCAGTACTTC.

This chain links TRBV20-1 with TRBJ1-5; the match to TRBD1 covers 9 bases. V was pared by 3 bases and J by 4 bases, with 19 bases of the junction left unmatched. The CDR3 sequence is 19 residues long. The germline CDR1 and CDR2 sequences are DFQATT and SNEGSKA (reference sequence). The CDR3 loop is CSASPPPNRQDRGNQPQHF. The CDR3 bases are TGCAGTGCTAGTCCCCCCCCCAACCGACAGGACAGGGGTAATCAGCCCCAGCATTTT.

In this sample, this clonotype turned up a few times. J is TRBJ2-4 and V is TRBV20-1; TRBD2 matches 10 bases. Trimming took 3 bases from V and 0 from J; bases not matched to a gene: 8. The CDR3 sequence is 17 residues long. Looked up from germline, CDR1 is DFQATT and CDR2 is SNEGSKA (reference sequence). CDR3 bases: TGCAGTGCTAGGGGAAAAGCGGGGGGGCTAGCCAAAAACATTCAGTACTTC. Translating gives CSARGKAGGLAKNIQYF.